This T cell receptor (beta chain) is from a study of blood T cells in healthy people across ages. The authors ran a second PCR of roughly 6 to 12 cycles using a sample-barcoded 5' primer and a J-beta primer mix. MiXCR, run by TCRdb on the 5' RACE reads, gives a single entry per CDR3 protein. This table holds about 800,000 distinct CDR3 sequences, approximately 25% found once. V was clipped by 1 base and J by 5 bases, with 7 bases between them. In germline, CDR1 is DFQATT, CDR2 SNEGSKA (reference sequence). The CDR3 extends over 12 amino acids. This same sample was also part of a study on T cells of mothers and their children.

This TCR was recovered from a boy aged 10-17 years in good health. V and J are TRBV20-1 and TRBJ2-3; tentatively, D is TRBD2 (6 bases). Sequenced: blood. CDR3 sequence reads: CSARAGGDTQYF. CDR3 DNA sequence: TGCAGTGCTAGAGCCGGGGGAGATACGCAGTATTTT.